The sequence of this TCR beta chain was determined in a study of T-cell memory formation after mild COVID-19. Study findings and constraints: Proof of SARS-CoV-2 specificity was absent for the second-wave clones that crested on day 37. Within pre-infection memory, some responding clones were found, suggesting cross-reactive memory joined. Later expanders leaned toward CD4+, whereas clones contracting from day 15 to 85 were balanced CD4/CD8.

This clonotype has just a few counts. Its antigen remains unidentified. Researchers used 5'RACE with constant-segment primers to make TCR alpha and TCR beta cDNA libraries that carry sample barcodes and UMIs. TCRdb re-called the 5' RACE reads through MiXCR, storing one row per CDR3 protein. This sample yields fewer than 400,000 distinct CDR3 sequences, of which 15% to 20% are seen a single time; around a fifth belongs to the top ten. The clonotype comes from a man younger than 30 who had mild COVID-19 (a few samples of this study predate the infection). Cell type and time point are not known. Sequences were obtained from PBMCs or a T cell subset sorted from them (not recorded which).

Here the CDR3 DNA reads TGTGCCAGCAGCTACCGGACCTACGAGCAGTACGTC. Its protein product is CASSYRTYEQYV. The J gene is TRBJ2-7, the V gene TRBV5-6, with D unresolved. The CDR3 has 12 residues. The V gene's germline CDR1 is SGHDT and CDR2 YYEEEE. V dropped 3 bases and J dropped 2 bases, with 6 bases sitting between them.